These 14 T cell receptor beta chains were sequenced from one sample in a study of T cell changes during pregnancy in multiple sclerosis. Sequencing used immunoSEQ multiplex PCR; TCRdb keeps in-frame clones, though not all of them. Here the sample spans about 73,000 clones, approximately 92% being singletons. The sample was peripheral blood, taken in the third trimester of pregnancy. The receptor set was obtained from a female donor in good health, enrolled as a control in a pregnancy study.

V gene TRBV19 combines with J gene TRBJ1-4; 9 nucleotides agree with TRBD1. V shed 3 bases, J shed 4 bases, and the junction held 3 bases outside the gene matches. Germline CDR1 is LNHDA and CDR2 is SQIVND (reference sequence). The CDR3 spans 15 residues. The CDR3, as DNA: TGTGCCAGTAGTATGTCGACAGGGGGTAATGAAAAACTGTTTTTT. Translation gives CASSMSTGGNEKLFF.

J is TRBJ2-3 and V is TRBV2; 8 bases agree with TRBD2. The CDR3 extends over 15 amino acids. CDR1 SNHLY and CDR2 FYNNEI come from the germline V gene. J was trimmed by 6 bases and V by 3 bases; bases with no gene match: 8. CDR3 coding DNA: TGTGCCAGCAGTGAGTCGGGGGGGCCAAGGGATACGCAGTATTTT. This sequence encodes CASSESGGPRDTQYF.

V gene TRBV10-2 combines with J gene TRBJ1-2; D remains ambiguous. This CDR3 is built from 15 residues. Germline V gene sequence: CDR1 WSHSY, CDR2 SAAADI. Trimming left V 10 bases short and J 4 bases short, with 22 bases between. The CDR3 DNA follows: TGCGCCACGCTCCTTGACTCCACGGCCCTCTATGGCTACACCTTC. It is translated as CATLLDSTALYGYTF.

The chain has TRBV28 and TRBJ2-3, with 14 bases that match TRBD2. With 8 bases clipped from V and 4 bases from J, the junction kept 5 bases outside the gene matches. CDR1 is MDHEN, CDR2 SYDVKM, per germline. The CDR3 is 15 amino acids. CDR3 region: CASLTSGRAADTQYF. CDR3 DNA: TGTGCCAGCCTGACTAGCGGGAGGGCCGCAGATACGCAGTATTTT.

The chain has TRBV7-9 and TRBJ2-6, with a weak D call TRBD2 (6 bases). Germline lookup yields CDR1 SEHNR and CDR2 FQNEAQ (reference sequence). The CDR3 runs to 15 residues. The V gene lost 11 bases and the J gene lost 3 bases, with 17 bases spanning the gap. Here the CDR3 reads CAGRGGADGANVLTF. In DNA form, the CDR3 reads TGTGCCGGGCGAGGAGGGGCCGATGGGGCCAACGTCCTGACTTTC.

The gene calls are TRBV9 and TRBJ1-1; D might be TRBD1 (5 bases). The germline V and J ends were trimmed by 2 bases and 0 bases, with 8 bases remaining between them. CDR1 SGDLS and CDR2 YYNGEE come from the germline V gene. The CDR3 contains 14 residues. CDR3 coding DNA: TGTGCCAGCAGCGTTACAGGTCTGAACACTGAAGCTTTCTTT. It yields the protein CASSVTGLNTEAFF.

This rearrangement joins TRBV27 to TRBJ2-2, with 8 bases matching TRBD1. Germline lookup yields CDR1 MNHEY and CDR2 SMNVEV (reference sequence). J gave up 5 bases and V 1 base, and 9 bases lay outside the gene matches. The CDR3 consists of 17 residues. CDR3: CASSLFWTGTRTGELFF. CDR3 coding DNA: TGTGCCAGCAGTTTATTTTGGACAGGGACGAGAACCGGGGAGCTGTTTTTT.

This chain links TRBV7-3 with TRBJ2-7; D call uncertain. Per the germline V gene, CDR1 is SGHTA and CDR2 is FQGTGA. Trimming shortened V by 5 bases and J by 0 bases, and 17 bases separated the two germline ends. The CDR3 runs 16 residues. Written as DNA, the CDR3 is TGTGCCAGCAGCAGACATTGCACCCTCTCCTCCTACGAGCAGTACTTC. This encodes CASSRHCTLSSYEQYF.

This clone occurred once. V and J are TRBV10-3 and TRBJ2-7; 7 nucleotides agree with TRBD1. Trimming at V came to 10 bases and at J to 0 bases, leaving 3 bases not matched to a gene. The CDR3 has 12 residues. The germline gives CDR1 ENHRY, CDR2 SYGVKD. Written as DNA, the CDR3 is TGTGCCACCGGGGACAGCTCCTACGAGCAGTACTTC. Its protein is CATGDSSYEQYF.

This sequence joins TRBV9 and TRBJ2-7, with a possible D match to TRBD1 (6 bases). Germline values: CDR1 SGDLS, CDR2 YYNGEE. The CDR3 is 15 amino acids. V gave up 3 bases and J gave up 0 bases, with 13 bases separating them. The DNA of the CDR3 is TGTGCCAGCAGCGAAACAGGGAATCCCTCCTACGAGCAGTACTTC. This encodes CASSETGNPSYEQYF.

This chain connects TRBV27 to TRBJ1-6; TRBD1 matches at 7 bases. The CDR3 spans 15 residues. The J segment lost 7 bases and the V segment lost 5 bases, leaving 8 bases of the junction unmatched. The germline V gene encodes CDR1 MNHEY and CDR2 SMNVEV (reference sequence). In DNA form, the CDR3 reads TGTGCCAGCAGTCCCCGACAGGGAATGAATTCACCCCTCCACTTT. This sequence encodes CASSPRQGMNSPLHF.

The rearrangement uses TRBV14 and TRBJ2-2, with D possibly matching TRBD2 (5 bases). CDR3 length equals 12 residues. In germline, CDR1 is SGHDN, CDR2 FVKESK. V was shortened by 4 bases and J by 10 bases, with 10 bases between the two germline ends. CDR3: CASSLRVPELFF. The CDR3 region has the DNA TGTGCCAGCAGCCTGCGGGTACCGGAGCTGTTTTTT.

The chain employs TRBV10-1 and TRBJ2-5; maybe TRBD2 (6 bases). The germline CDR1 and CDR2 sequences are WNHNN and SYGVQD (reference sequence). This CDR3 comprises 14 residues. V lost 0 bases and J 1 base, leaving 6 bases between the germline ends. As DNA, the CDR3 is TGCGCCAGCAGTGAGTCGGGGGGCCAAGAGACCCAGTACTTC. Its protein product is CASSESGGQETQYF.

The gene calls are TRBV29-1 and TRBJ2-7; a weak D match, TRBD1 (7 bases). Germline V lookup: CDR1 SQVTM, CDR2 ANQGSEA. The V and J ends lost 4 bases and 4 bases respectively, with 14 bases between them. The CDR3 covers 13 residues. DNA of the CDR3: TGCAGCGTTGGGGGGCAGGGGGGTTACGAGCAGTACTTC. This translates into CSVGGQGGYEQYF.